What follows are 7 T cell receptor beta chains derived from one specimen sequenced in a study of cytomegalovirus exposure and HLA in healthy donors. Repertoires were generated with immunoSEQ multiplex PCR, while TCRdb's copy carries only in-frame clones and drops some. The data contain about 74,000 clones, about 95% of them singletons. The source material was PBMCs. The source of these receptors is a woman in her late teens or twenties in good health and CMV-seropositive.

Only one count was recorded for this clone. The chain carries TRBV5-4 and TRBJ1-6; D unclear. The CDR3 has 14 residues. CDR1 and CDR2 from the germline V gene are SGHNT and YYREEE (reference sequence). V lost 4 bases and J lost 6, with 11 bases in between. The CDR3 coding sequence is TGTGCCAGCAGCCTGGGCCACGGTAATTCACCCCTCCACTTT. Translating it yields CASSLGHGNSPLHF.

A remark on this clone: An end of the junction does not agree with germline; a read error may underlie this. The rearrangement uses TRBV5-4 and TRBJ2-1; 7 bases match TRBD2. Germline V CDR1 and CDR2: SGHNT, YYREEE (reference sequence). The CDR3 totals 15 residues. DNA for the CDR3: TGTGCCAGCAGCTTTGGCGGGAGCTCCGACAATGAGCAGTTCTTC. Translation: CASSFGGSSDNEQFF.

The CDR3 DNA reads as TGTGCCAGCACGGGGGGTCTTGGAGAGACCCAGTACTTC. This codes for CASTGGLGETQYF. The chain joins TRBV6-1 to TRBJ2-5; 7 bases fit TRBD2. CDR3 length: 13 amino acids. The V and J ends lost 7 bases and 4 bases, in that order; junction bases with no gene match: 6. Germline V gives CDR1 MNHNS, CDR2 SASEGT.

This CDR3 reads CASSLLQGADTQYF. The DNA of the CDR3 is TGTGCCAGCAGCTTGCTCCAAGGAGCAGATACGCAGTATTTT. The V and J genes are TRBV5-4 and TRBJ2-3; D not certain. Germline V gene lookup returns CDR1 SGHNT and CDR2 YYREEE (reference sequence). Trimming removed 1 base at V and 4 bases at J, with 10 bases between. The CDR3 spans 14 residues.

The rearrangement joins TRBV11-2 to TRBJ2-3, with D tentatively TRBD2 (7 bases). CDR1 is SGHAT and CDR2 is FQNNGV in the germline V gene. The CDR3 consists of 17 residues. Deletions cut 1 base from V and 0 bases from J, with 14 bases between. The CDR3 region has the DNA TGTGCCAGCAGCTTAGGGGGGGGCTCCTCTAGCACAGATACGCAGTATTTT. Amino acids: CASSLGGGSSSTDTQYF.

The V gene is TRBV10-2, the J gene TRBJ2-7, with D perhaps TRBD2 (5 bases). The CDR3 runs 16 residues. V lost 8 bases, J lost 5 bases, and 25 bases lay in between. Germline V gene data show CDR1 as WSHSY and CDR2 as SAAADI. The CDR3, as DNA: TGCGCCAGCGGGAGTCTATGGGCAGCGAACATGGACGAGCAGTACTTC. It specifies CASGSLWAANMDEQYF.

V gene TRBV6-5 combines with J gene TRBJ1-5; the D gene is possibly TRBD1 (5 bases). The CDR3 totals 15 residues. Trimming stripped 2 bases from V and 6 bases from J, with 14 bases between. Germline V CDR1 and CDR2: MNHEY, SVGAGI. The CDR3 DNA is TGTGCCAGCAGTTACGGTGCGGGAGGGGTTCAGCCCCAGCATTTT. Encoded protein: CASSYGAGGVQPQHF.